Listed here are 9 T cell receptor beta chains from one sample, sequenced in a study of human T cells and chemical hapten exposure. From the RACE reads, TCRdb called clonotypes with MiXCR, one entry per CDR3 protein. The sample includes more than 75,000 distinct CDR3 sequences, approximately 8.6% of them seen just once. The time point was: healthy volunteer bleed at 6 weeks. Unseparated into fractions, whole blood served as the source from which total RNA was extracted. Material for sequencing was whole blood. All receptors derive from a male donor in good health. Some clones in this sample may be carry-over from other donors' samples.

The V gene is TRBV11-2, the J gene TRBJ2-3; D might be TRBD2 (6 bases). This CDR3 contains 15 residues. Germline V gene sequence: CDR1 SGHAT, CDR2 FQNNGV. Trimming took off 2 bases at V and 1 base at J, with 10 bases between the two ends. The CDR3 loop is CASSLYGGGTDTQYF. The CDR3 DNA reads as TGTGCCAGCAGCTTATATGGCGGGGGCACAGATACGCAGTATTTT.

The J gene is TRBJ2-7, the V gene TRBV18; either TRBD1 or TRBD2 may supply D (5 bases each). Germline V gives CDR1 KGHSH, CDR2 LQKENI. This CDR3 is 14 amino acids long. Trimming removed 3 bases at V and 4 bases at J, with 13 bases between. The CDR3 spells CASSPRDLLYEQYF. DNA for the CDR3: TGTGCCAGCTCACCCCGGGACCTCTTATACGAGCAGTACTTC. The whole variable domain, filled in from reference TRBV18 and TRBJ2-7, reads NAGVMQNPRHLVRRRGQEARLRCSPMKGHSHVYWYRQLPEEGLKFMVYLQKENIIDESGMPKERFSAEFPKEGPSILRIQQVVRGDSAAYFCASSPRDLLYEQYFGPGTRLTVT.

The rearrangement uses TRBV19 and TRBJ2-7; D not certain. V was clipped by 2 bases and J by 4 bases, with 9 bases between them. The germline gives CDR1 LNHDA, CDR2 SQIVND (reference sequence). The CDR3 length is 13 residues. CDR3 nucleotides: TGTGCCAGTAGTATAAGGCCAGCGTACGAGCAGTACTTC. Its protein product is CASSIRPAYEQYF. The full variable domain, rest sourced from reference TRBV19 and TRBJ2-7, is DGGITQSPKYLFRKEGQNVTLSCEQNLNHDAMYWYRQDPGQGLRLIYYSQIVNDFQKGDIAEGYSVSREKKESFPLTVTSAQKNPTAFYLCASSIRPAYEQYFGPGTRLTVT.

V usage is TRBV12-3 or TRBV12-4 and J usage is TRBJ2-4; 7 bases line up with TRBD2. The CDR3 loop spans 17 amino acids. The ends lost 0 bases at V and 1 base at J; junction bases unmatched: 6. The DNA for the CDR3 is TGTGCCAGCAGTTTAGCGCTCGGGGGGTTGGCCAAAAACATTCAGTACTTC. It translates to CASSLALGGLAKNIQYF.

This clonotype was counted a few times. This chain uses TRBV3-1 with TRBJ2-7; D perhaps matches TRBD1 (6 bases). CDR3 length: 12 residues. V lost 4 bases to trimming and J lost 5 bases, with 9 bases between them. Germline assignment: CDR1 LGHDT and CDR2 YNNKEL (reference sequence). This chain's CDR3 is CASSRTENEQYF. The CDR3 DNA is TGTGCCAGCAGCCGGACAGAAAACGAGCAGTACTTC.

The chain combines TRBV12-3 or TRBV12-4 with TRBJ2-7; a possible D gene is TRBD2 (7 bases). V lost 3 bases and J 4 bases, leaving 25 bases between the germline ends. The CDR3 is made up of 18 amino acids. CDR3 protein: CASSLGGRGTSKAYEQYF. The CDR3 bases are TGTGCCAGCAGTTTGGGGGGGCGCGGGACCTCTAAGGCATACGAGCAGTACTTC.

In this sample, this clonotype turned up a few times. The CDR3 bases are TGTGCCAGCAGTTCGGACAGGGAAGATGAAAAACTGTTTTTT. It translates to CASSSDREDEKLFF. The chain links TRBV28 to TRBJ1-4, with 8 positions matching TRBD1. The CDR3 is 14 amino acids. The V segment lost 4 bases and the J segment 6 bases; nucleotides outside the gene matches: 4. CDR1 is MDHEN, CDR2 SYDVKM, per germline.

The chain carries TRBV30 and TRBJ1-2; D uncertain. Trimming shortened V by 2 bases and J by 8 bases, and 12 bases separated the two germline ends. Looked up from germline, CDR1 is GTSNPN and CDR2 is SVGIG (reference sequence). This CDR3 spans 12 amino acids. CDR3 sequence: CAWSIGQPGYTF. The CDR3 coding sequence is TGTGCCTGGAGTATCGGCCAGCCGGGCTACACCTTC.

This clonotype was observed many times. The V gene is TRBV7-3, the J gene TRBJ2-1, with 7 bases that match TRBD2. V gave up 2 bases and J gave up 3 bases; unmatched junction bases: 4. Germline assignment: CDR1 SGHTA and CDR2 FQGTGA. The CDR3 runs 15 residues. CDR3 DNA: TGTGCCAGCAGCTTAGGGGGGGGGAACTACAATGAGCAGTTCTTC. Translated, it gives CASSLGGGNYNEQFF.